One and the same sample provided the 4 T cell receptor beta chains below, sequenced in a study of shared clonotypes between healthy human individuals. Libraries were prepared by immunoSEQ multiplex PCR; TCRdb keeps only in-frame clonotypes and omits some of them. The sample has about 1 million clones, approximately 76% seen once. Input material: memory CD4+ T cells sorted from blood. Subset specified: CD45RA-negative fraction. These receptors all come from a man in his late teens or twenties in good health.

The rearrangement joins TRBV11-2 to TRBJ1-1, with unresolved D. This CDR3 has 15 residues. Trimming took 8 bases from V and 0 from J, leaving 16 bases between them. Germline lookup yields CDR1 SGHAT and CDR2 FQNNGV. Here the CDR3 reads CASGPSLGLNTEAFF. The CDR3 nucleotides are TGTGCCAGCGGTCCGAGTTTGGGTCTGAACACTGAAGCTTTCTTT.

The CDR3 reads CASSQGASEQFF. DNA of the CDR3: TGTGCCAGCAGCCAGGGGGCGAGTGAGCAGTTCTTC. V gene TRBV7-9 combines with J gene TRBJ2-1, with 8 bases identical to TRBD1. V shed 5 bases, J shed 9 bases, and the junction held 3 bases outside the gene matches. The CDR3 consists of 12 residues. CDR1 SEHNR and CDR2 FQNEAQ come from the germline V gene (reference sequence).

The CDR3 coding sequence is TGTGCCAGCAGTGAAAATTTAGGAGCAACAGATACGCAGTATTTT. Its protein product is CASSENLGATDTQYF. V and J are TRBV6-1 and TRBJ2-3, with unresolved D. Germline CDR1 MNHNS, CDR2 SASEGT. This CDR3 has 15 residues. The V end lost 2 bases, the J end lost 3 bases, and 12 bases lay between the germline ends.

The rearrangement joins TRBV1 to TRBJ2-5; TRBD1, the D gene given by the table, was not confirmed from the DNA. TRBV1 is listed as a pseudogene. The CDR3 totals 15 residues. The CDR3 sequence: CTSSQATGVQETQYF. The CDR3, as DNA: TGCACCAGCAGCCAAGCGACAGGGGTCCAAGAGACCCAGTACTTC.